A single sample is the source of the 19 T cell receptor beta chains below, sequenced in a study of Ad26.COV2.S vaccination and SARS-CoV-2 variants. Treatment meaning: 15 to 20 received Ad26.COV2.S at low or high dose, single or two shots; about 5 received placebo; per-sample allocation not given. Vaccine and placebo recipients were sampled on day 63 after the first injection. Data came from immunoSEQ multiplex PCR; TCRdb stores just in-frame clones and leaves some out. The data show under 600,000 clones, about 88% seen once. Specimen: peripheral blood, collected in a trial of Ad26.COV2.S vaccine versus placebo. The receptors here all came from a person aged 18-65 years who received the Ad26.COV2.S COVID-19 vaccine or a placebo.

The CDR3 spells CASSQTTGELFF. CDR3 nucleotide sequence: TGTGCCAGCAGCCAGACCACCGGGGAGCTGTTTTTT. The rearrangement joins TRBV3-1 (or the pseudogene TRBV3-2) to TRBJ2-2, with D unresolved. CDR1 is LGHDT, CDR2 YNNKEL, per germline (reference sequence). The CDR3 is 12 amino acids. Trimming left V 3 bases short and J 4 bases short, with 3 bases between.

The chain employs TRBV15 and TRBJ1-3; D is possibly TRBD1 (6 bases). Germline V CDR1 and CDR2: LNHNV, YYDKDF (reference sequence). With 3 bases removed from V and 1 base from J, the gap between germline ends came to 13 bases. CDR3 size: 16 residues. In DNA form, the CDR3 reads TGTGCCACCAGCAGGACAGGATTGGGATCTGGAAACACCATATATTTT. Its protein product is CATSRTGLGSGNTIYF.

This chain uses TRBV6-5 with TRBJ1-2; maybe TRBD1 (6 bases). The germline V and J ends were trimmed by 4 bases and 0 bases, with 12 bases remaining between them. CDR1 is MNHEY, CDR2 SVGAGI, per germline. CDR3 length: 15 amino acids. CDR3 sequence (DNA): TGTGCCAGCAGTTCCCCAGGGGAAGCTAACTATGGCTACACCTTC. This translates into CASSSPGEANYGYTF.

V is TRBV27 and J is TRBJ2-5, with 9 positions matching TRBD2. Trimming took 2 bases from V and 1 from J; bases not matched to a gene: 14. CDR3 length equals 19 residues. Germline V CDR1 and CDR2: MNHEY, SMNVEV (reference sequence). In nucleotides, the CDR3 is TGTGCCAGCAGTTTACGGGGGATCCCACCTAGCGGGACCCAAGAGACCCAGTACTTC. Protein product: CASSLRGIPPSGTQETQYF.

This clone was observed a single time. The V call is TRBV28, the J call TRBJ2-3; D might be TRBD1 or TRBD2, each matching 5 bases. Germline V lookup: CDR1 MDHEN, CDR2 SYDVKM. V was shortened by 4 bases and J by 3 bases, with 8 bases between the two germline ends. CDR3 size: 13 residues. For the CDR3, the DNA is TGTGCCAGCAGTTGGGACGAGACAGATACGCAGTATTTT. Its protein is CASSWDETDTQYF.

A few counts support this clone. CDR3 protein: CASSERAGKDTEAFF. As DNA, the CDR3 is TGCGCCAGCAGTGAGAGGGCAGGGAAGGACACTGAAGCTTTCTTT. The rearrangement uses TRBV10-1 and TRBJ1-1; D is possibly TRBD1 (5 bases). V was shortened by 2 bases and J by 3 bases, with 13 bases between the two germline ends. The CDR3 covers 15 residues. Germline-derived CDR1 and CDR2 are WNHNN and SYGVQD (reference sequence).

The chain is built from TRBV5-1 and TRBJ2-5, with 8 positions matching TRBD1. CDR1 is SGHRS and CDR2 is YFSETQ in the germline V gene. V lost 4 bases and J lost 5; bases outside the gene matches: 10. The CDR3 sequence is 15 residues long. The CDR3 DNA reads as TGCGCCAGCAGCGACGGACAGGGTTCCCCCGAGACCCAGTACTTC. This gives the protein CASSDGQGSPETQYF.

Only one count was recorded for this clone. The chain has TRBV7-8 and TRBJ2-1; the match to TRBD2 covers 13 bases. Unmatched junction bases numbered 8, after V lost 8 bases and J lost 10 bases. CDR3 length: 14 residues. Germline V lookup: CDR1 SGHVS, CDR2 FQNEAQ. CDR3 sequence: CASRLAGGLGEQFF. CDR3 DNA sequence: TGTGCCAGCCGACTAGCGGGAGGCCTCGGGGAGCAGTTCTTC.

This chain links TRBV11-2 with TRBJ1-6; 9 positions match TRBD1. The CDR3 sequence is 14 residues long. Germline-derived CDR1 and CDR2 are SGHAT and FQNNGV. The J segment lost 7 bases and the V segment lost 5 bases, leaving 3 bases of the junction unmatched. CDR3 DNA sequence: TGTGCCAGCAGCCAGGACAGGGGAAATTCACCCCTCCACTTT. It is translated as CASSQDRGNSPLHF.

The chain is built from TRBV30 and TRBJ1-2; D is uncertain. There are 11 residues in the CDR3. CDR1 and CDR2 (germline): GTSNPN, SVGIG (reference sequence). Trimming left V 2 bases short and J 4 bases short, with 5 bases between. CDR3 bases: TGTGCCTGGAGTCTGGTCTATGGCTACACCTTC. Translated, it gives CAWSLVYGYTF.

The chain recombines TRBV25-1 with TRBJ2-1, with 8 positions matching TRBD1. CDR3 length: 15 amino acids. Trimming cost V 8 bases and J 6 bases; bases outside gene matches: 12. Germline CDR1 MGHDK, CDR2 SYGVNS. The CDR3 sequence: CASGRPGQALNEQFF. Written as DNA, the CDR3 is TGTGCCAGCGGACGACCGGGACAGGCCCTCAATGAGCAGTTCTTC.

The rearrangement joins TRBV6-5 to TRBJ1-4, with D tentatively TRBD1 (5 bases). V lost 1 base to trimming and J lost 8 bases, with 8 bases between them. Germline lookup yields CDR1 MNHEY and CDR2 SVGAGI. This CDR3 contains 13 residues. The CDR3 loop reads CASSYFGTEKLFF. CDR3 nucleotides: TGTGCCAGCAGTTACTTCGGGACGGAAAAACTGTTTTTT.

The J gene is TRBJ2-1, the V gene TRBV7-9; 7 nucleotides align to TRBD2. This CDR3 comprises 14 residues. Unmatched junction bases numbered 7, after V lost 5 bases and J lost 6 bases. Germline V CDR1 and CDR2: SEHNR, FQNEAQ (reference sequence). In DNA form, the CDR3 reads TGTGCCAGCAGCGGCGGGAGTTCAGTCAATGAGCAGTTCTTC. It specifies CASSGGSSVNEQFF.

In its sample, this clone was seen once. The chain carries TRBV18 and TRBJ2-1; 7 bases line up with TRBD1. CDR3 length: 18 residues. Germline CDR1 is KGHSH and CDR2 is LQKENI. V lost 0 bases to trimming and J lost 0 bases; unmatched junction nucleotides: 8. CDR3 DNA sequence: TGTGCCAGCTCACCACCGGACTGGGACAGCCCCTCCTACAATGAGCAGTTCTTC. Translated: CASSPPDWDSPSYNEQFF.

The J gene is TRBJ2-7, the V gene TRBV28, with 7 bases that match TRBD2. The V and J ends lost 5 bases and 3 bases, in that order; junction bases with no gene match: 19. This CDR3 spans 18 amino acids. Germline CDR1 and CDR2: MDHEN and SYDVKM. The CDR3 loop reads CASSPTNGGGEVRYEQYF. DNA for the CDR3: TGTGCCAGCAGTCCGACCAACGGGGGAGGGGAGGTCCGCTACGAGCAGTACTTC.

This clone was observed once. The CDR3 bases are TGTGCCAGCAGTGAAGGGTGGGAGGCCGTCACAGATACGCAGTATTTT. Its translation is CASSEGWEAVTDTQYF. The chain has TRBV2 and TRBJ2-3, with D tentatively TRBD2 (6 bases). This CDR3 has 16 residues. Germline CDR1 reads SNHLY; CDR2 reads FYNNEI. Between the trimmed V and J ends, which lost 1 base and 2 bases, there was a span of 13 bases.

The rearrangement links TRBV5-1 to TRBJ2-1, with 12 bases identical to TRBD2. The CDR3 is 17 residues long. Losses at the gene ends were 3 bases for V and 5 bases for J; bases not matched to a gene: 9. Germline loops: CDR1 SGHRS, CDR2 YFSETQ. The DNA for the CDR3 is TGCGCCAGCAGCTCCGGACTAGCGGGACTTCCCCACAATGAGCAGTTCTTC. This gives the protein CASSSGLAGLPHNEQFF.

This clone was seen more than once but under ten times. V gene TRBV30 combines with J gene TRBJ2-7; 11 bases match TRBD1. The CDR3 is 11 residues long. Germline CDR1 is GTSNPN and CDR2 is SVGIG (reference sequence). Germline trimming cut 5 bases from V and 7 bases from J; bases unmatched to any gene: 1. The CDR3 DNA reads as TGTGCCTGGGGGACAGGGGGTGAGCAGTACTTC. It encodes CAWGTGGEQYF. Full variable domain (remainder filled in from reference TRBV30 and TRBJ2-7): SQTIHQWPATLVQPVGSPLSLECTVEGTSNPNLYWYRQAAGRGLQLLFYSVGIGQISSEVPQNLSASRPQDRQFILSSKKLLLSDSGFYLCAWGTGGEQYFGPGTRLTVT.

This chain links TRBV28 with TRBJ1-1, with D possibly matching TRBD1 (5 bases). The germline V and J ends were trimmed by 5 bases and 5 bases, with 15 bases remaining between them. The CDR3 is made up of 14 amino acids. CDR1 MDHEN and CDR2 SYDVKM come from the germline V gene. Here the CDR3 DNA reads TGTGCCAGCAGTGTTACAGGACCTACGACTGAAGCTTTCTTT. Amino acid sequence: CASSVTGPTTEAFF. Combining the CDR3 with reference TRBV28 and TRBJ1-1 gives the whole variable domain DVKVTQSSRYLVKRTGEKVFLECVQDMDHENMFWYRQDPGLGLRLIYFSYDVKMKEKGDIPEGYSVSREKKERFSLILESASTNQTSMYLCASSVTGPTTEAFFGQGTRLTVV.